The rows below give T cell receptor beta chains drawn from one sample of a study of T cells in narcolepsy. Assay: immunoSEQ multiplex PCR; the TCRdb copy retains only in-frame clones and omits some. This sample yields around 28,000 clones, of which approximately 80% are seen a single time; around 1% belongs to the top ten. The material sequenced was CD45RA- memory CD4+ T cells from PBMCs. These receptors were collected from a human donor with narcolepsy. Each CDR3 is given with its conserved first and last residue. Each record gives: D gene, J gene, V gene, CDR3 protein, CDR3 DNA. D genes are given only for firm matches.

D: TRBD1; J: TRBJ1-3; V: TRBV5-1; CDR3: CASSPGTGTGNTIYF; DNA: TGCGCCAGCAGCCCCGGGACAGGGACTGGAAACACCATATATTTT
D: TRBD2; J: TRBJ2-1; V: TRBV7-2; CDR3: CASSLDSGGGRNEQFF; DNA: TGTGCCAGCAGCTTAGATTCTGGCGGGGGGCGAAATGAGCAGTTCTTC
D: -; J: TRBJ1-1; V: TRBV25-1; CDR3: CASSGRTEAFF; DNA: TGTGCCAGCAGTGGACGAACTGAAGCTTTCTTT
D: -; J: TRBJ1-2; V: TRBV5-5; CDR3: CASSLDGTAYLGYTF; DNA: TGTGCCAGCAGCTTGGACGGGACGGCATATCTGGGCTACACCTTC
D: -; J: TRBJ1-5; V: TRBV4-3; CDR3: CASSQVYGNQPQHF; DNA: TGCGCCAGCAGCCAAGTGTACGGTAATCAGCCCCAGCATTTT
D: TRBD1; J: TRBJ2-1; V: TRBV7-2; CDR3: CASSYGQGANEQFF; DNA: TGTGCCAGCAGCTACGGACAGGGGGCGAATGAGCAGTTCTTC
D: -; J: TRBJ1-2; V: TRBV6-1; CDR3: CASSARVRSSGGYTF; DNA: TGTGCCAGCAGCGCAAGGGTCAGGAGCTCGGGTGGCTACACCTTC
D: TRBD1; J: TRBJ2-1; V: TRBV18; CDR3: CASSPFPPAGQGRNEQFF; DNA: TGTGCCAGCTCACCCTTTCCGCCCGCGGGACAGGGGAGGAATGAGCAGTTCTTC
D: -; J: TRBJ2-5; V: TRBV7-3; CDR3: CASSSGQTGTQYF; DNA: TGTGCCAGCAGCTCCGGACAGACTGGGACCCAGTACTTC
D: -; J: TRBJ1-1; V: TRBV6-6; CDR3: CASSPMAGTEAFF; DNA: TGTGCCAGCAGCCCGATGGCGGGCACTGAAGCTTTCTTT
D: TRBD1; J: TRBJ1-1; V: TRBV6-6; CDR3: CASSSGTANTEAFF; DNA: TGTGCCAGCAGTTCCGGGACAGCGAACACTGAAGCTTTCTTT
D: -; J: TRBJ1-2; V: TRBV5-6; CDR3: CASSTVGFWQDGYTF; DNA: TGTGCCAGCAGCACCGTCGGGTTTTGGCAGGATGGCTACACCTTC
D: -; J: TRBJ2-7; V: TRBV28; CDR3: CASSLAGSTSYEQYF; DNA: TGTGCCAGCAGTCTCGCGGGCAGCACCTCCTACGAGCAGTACTTC
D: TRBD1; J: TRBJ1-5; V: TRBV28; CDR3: CASSLDRGTQPQHF; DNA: TGTGCCAGCAGTTTAGACAGGGGGACACAGCCCCAGCATTTT
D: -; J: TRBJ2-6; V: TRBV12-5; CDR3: CASGLVHGGSGANVLTF; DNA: TGTGCTAGTGGTTTGGTACATGGTGGCTCTGGGGCCAACGTCCTGACTTTC
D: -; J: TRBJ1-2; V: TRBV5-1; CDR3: CASSLGPENDYTF; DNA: TGCGCCAGCAGCTTGGGTCCGGAAAATGACTACACCTTC
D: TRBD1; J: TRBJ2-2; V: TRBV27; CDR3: CASSLGGQASTGELFF; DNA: TGTGCCAGCAGTTTAGGGGGACAGGCCTCCACCGGGGAGCTGTTTTTT
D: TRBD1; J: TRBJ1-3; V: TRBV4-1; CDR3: CASSRGGLVLTGPGNTIYF; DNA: TGCGCCAGCAGCCGAGGAGGATTAGTCTTGACAGGGCCTGGAAACACCATATATTTT
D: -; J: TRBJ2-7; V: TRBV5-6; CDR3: CASSRFTEQYF; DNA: TGTGCCAGCAGCCGCTTCACCGAGCAGTACTTC
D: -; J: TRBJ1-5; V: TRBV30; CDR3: CAWSGRGDQPQHF; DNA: TGTGCCTGGAGTGGACGGGGCGATCAGCCCCAGCATTTT
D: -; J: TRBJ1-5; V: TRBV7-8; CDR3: CASSQQGGAPNQPQHF; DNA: TGTGCCAGCAGCCAGCAGGGCGGAGCCCCCAATCAGCCCCAGCATTTT
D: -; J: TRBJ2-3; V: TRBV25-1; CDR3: CASSPGKSTDTQYF; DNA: TGTGCCAGCAGTCCAGGGAAGAGCACAGATACGCAGTATTTT
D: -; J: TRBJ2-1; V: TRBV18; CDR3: CASSLKNQQGYSYNEQFF; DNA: TGTGCCAGCTCACTCAAAAATCAACAGGGCTATTCCTACAATGAGCAGTTCTTC
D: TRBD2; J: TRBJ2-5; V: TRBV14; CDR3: CASSRRLAGSLETQYF; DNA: TGTGCCAGCAGCCGAAGACTAGCGGGGAGCCTAGAGACCCAGTACTTC
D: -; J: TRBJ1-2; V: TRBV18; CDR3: CASSPDGGYGYTF; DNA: TGTGCCAGCTCACCAGACGGAGGCTATGGCTACACCTTC
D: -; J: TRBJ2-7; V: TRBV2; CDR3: CASSIEQGGDEQYF; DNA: TGTGCCAGCAGTATTGAACAGGGTGGGGACGAGCAGTACTTC
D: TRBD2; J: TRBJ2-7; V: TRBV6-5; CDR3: CASSSWGGVSGYEQYF; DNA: TGTGCCAGCAGTTCATGGGGGGGAGTCTCGGGATACGAGCAGTACTTC
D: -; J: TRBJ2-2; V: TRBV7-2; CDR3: CASSFSTADTGELFF; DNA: TGTGCCAGCAGCTTCAGCACGGCTGACACCGGGGAGCTGTTTTTT
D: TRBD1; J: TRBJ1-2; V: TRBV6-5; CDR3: CASSTPTGNYGYTF; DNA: TGTGCCAGCAGCACCCCGACAGGGAACTATGGCTACACCTTC
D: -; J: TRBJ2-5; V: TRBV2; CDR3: CASSGVPTGTQYF; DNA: TGTGCCAGCAGTGGGGTTCCCACGGGGACCCAGTACTTC
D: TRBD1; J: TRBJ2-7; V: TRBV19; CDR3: CASSIGGGQGRYEQYF; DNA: TGTGCCAGTAGTATAGGTGGGGGACAGGGACGGTACGAGCAGTACTTC
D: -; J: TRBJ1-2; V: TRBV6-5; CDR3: CASREQGWEGYTF; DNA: TGTGCCAGCAGGGAACAGGGATGGGAAGGCTACACCTTC
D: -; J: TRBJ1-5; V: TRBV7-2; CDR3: CASSLTQLLNQPQHF; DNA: TGTGCCAGCAGCTTAACGCAACTGTTGAATCAGCCCCAGCATTTT
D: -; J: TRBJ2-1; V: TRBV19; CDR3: CASSDTGYNEQFF; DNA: TGTGCCAGTAGTGACACCGGCTACAATGAGCAGTTCTTC
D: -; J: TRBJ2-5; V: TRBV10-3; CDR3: CAISGGETQYF; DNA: TGTGCCATCAGTGGGGGAGAGACCCAGTACTTC